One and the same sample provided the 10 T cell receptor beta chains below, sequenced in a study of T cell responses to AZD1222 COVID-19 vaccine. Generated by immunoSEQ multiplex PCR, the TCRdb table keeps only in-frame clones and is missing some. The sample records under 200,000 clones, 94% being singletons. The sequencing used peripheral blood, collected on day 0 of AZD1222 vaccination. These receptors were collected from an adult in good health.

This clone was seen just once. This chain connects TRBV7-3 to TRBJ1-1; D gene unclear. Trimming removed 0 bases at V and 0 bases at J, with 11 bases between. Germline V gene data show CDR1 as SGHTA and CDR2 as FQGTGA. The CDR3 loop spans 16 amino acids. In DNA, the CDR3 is TGTGCCAGCAGCTTAACTCGCCTAGAGTTGAACACTGAAGCTTTCTTT. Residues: CASSLTRLELNTEAFF.

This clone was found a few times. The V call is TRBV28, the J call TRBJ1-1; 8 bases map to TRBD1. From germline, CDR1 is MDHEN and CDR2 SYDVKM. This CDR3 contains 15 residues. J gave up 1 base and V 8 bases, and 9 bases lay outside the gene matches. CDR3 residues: CASLLRDRWNTEAFF. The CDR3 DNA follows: TGTGCCAGCTTACTCCGGGACAGGTGGAACACTGAAGCTTTCTTT.

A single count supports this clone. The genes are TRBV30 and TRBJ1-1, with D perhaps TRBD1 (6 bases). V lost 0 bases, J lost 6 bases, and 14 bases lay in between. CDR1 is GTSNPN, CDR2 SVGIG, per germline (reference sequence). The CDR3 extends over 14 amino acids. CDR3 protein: CAWSVRSRTAEAFF. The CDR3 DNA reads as TGTGCCTGGAGTGTCAGAAGTAGGACAGCTGAAGCTTTCTTT.

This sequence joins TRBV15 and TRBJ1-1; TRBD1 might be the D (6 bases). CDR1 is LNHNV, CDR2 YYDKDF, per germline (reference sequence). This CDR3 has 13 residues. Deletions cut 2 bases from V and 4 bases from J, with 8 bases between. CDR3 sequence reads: CATSRPGVTEAFF. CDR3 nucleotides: TGTGCCACCAGCAGACCAGGGGTCACTGAAGCTTTCTTT.

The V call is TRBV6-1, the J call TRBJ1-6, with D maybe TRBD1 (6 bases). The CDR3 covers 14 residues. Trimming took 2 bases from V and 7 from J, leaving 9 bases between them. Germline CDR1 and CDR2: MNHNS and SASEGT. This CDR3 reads CASSEQGGNSPLHF. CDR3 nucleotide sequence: TGTGCCAGCAGTGAACAAGGGGGGAATTCACCCCTCCACTTT.

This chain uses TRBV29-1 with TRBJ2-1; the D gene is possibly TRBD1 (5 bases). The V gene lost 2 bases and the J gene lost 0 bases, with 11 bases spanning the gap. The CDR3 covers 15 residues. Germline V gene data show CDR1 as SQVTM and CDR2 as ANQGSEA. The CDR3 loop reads CSVEKGMSSYNEQFF. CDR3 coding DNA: TGCAGCGTTGAAAAGGGGATGAGCTCCTACAATGAGCAGTTCTTC.

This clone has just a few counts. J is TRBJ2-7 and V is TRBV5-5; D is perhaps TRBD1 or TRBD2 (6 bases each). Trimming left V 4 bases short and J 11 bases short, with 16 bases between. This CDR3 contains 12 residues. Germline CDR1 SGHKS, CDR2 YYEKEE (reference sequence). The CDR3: CASSTVGGLEYF. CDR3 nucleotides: TGTGCCAGCAGCACGGTAGGGGGGCTCGAGTACTTC.

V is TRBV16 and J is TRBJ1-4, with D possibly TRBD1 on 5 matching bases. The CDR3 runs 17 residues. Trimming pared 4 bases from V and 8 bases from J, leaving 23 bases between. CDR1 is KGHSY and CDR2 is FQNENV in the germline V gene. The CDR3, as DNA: TGTGCCAGCAGCCCGTCCCCGGGCAGGGTCGGGCAGGAAAAACTGTTTTTT. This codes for CASSPSPGRVGQEKLFF. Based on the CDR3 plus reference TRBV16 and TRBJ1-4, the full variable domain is GEEVAQTPKHLVRGEGQKAKLYCAPIKGHSYVFWYQQVLKNEFKFLISFQNENVFDETGMPKERFSAKCLPNSPCSLEIQATKLEDSAVYFCASSPSPGRVGQEKLFFGSGTQLSVL.

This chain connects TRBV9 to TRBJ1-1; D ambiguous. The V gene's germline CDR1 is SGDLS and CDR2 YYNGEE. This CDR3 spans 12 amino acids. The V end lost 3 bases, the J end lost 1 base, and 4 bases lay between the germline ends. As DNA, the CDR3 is TGTGCCAGCAGCGAGGGGAACACTGAAGCTTTCTTT. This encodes CASSEGNTEAFF.

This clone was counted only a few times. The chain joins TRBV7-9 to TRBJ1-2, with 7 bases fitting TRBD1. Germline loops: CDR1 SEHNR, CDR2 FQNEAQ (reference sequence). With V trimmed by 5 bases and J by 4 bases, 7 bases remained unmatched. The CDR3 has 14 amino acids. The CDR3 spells CASSATTGVYGYTF. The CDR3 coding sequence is TGTGCCAGCAGCGCTACAACAGGGGTCTATGGCTACACCTTC. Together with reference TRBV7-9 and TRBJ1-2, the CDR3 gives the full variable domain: DTGVSQNPRHKITKRGQNVTFRCDPISEHNRLYWYRQTLGQGPEFLTYFQNEAQLEKSRLLSDRFSAERPKGSFSTLEIQRTEQGDSAMYLCASSATTGVYGYTFGSGTRLTVV.